The 28 T cell receptor beta chains presented below share a single source sample, sequenced in a study of shared clonotypes between healthy human individuals. Profiling relied on immunoSEQ multiplex PCR, and the TCRdb table lists in-frame clones only, not all of them. This table holds more than 550,000 clones, 90% to 95% found once. CD45RO-negative, CCR7-selected cells formed the naive CD8 fraction, which excluded terminally differentiated effector memory CD45RA+ cells. Material for sequencing was naive CD8+ T cells sorted from blood. The receptors were sampled from a man aged 25-45 years in good health.

The genes are TRBV4-3 and TRBJ2-1; the D call may be TRBD1 or TRBD2 (6 bases each). This CDR3 comprises 14 residues. Trimming stripped 4 bases from V and 6 bases from J, with 13 bases between. Germline values: CDR1 LGHNA, CDR2 YSLEER. CDR3 amino acids: CASSPGAVINEQFF. The CDR3 DNA reads TGCGCCAGCAGCCCGGGGGCAGTGATCAATGAGCAGTTCTTC.

The rearrangement links TRBV11-2 to TRBJ1-2; TRBD1 agrees at 8 bases. This CDR3 is built from 14 residues. Looked up from germline, CDR1 is SGHAT and CDR2 is FQNNGV. The J segment lost 3 bases and the V segment lost 3 bases, leaving 3 bases of the junction unmatched. CDR3 nucleotide sequence: TGTGCCAGCAGCTTCGCAGGGGGCGACTATGGCTACACCTTC. Translated, it gives CASSFAGGDYGYTF.

This chain links TRBV9 with TRBJ2-1; weak D call: TRBD2 (5 bases). V was cut by 0 bases and J by 7 bases, with 14 bases left in between. CDR1 is SGDLS, CDR2 YYNGEE, per germline. The CDR3 consists of 15 residues. The CDR3 reads CASSVDEGLGNEQFF. The CDR3 nucleotides are TGTGCCAGCAGCGTAGACGAGGGTCTGGGGAATGAGCAGTTCTTC.

The J gene is TRBJ2-7, the V gene TRBV4-1, with 10 bases aligning to TRBD1. The V gene's germline CDR1 is MGHRA and CDR2 YSYEKL. The CDR3 runs to 14 residues. Trimming took 5 bases from V and 5 from J; bases not matched to a gene: 6. The CDR3 loop is CASSRQGANNEQYF. CDR3 DNA sequence: TGCGCCAGCAGCAGACAGGGGGCGAACAACGAGCAGTACTTC.

This clone was seen a single time. V and J are TRBV11-2 and TRBJ2-3; perhaps TRBD1 as D (7 bases). Germline CDR1 is SGHAT and CDR2 is FQNNGV. The CDR3 consists of 18 residues. The V gene lost 1 base and the J gene lost 0 bases, with 17 bases spanning the gap. The CDR3 reads CASSLGRDSSPSTDTQYF. DNA for the CDR3: TGTGCCAGCAGCTTAGGGAGGGACAGTTCTCCTAGCACAGATACGCAGTATTTT.

V is TRBV7-9 and J is TRBJ2-5; D not resolved. Germline V lookup: CDR1 SEHNR, CDR2 FQNEAQ (reference sequence). Trimming took 5 bases from V and 2 from J, leaving 9 bases between them. CDR3 length: 13 residues. CDR3 DNA sequence: TGTGCCAGCAGCCCGAGACGACAAGAGACCCAGTACTTC. Translating it yields CASSPRRQETQYF.

This clone was counted once. The rearrangement joins TRBV6-1 to TRBJ1-5; D is unclear. Germline V gene lookup returns CDR1 MNHNS and CDR2 SASEGT. The V end lost 11 bases, the J end lost 2 bases, and 13 bases lay between the germline ends. The CDR3 has 13 residues. Here the CDR3 reads CARKRMGNQPQHF. CDR3 nucleotide sequence: TGTGCCCGAAAACGGATGGGCAATCAGCCCCAGCATTTT.

The genes are TRBV5-1 and TRBJ2-7, with D perhaps matching TRBD2 (5 bases). The CDR3 runs to 13 residues. CDR1 SGHRS and CDR2 YFSETQ come from the germline V gene. V was cut by 1 base and J by 3 bases, with 8 bases left in between. CDR3: CASSLSSSYEQYF. CDR3 coding DNA: TGCGCCAGCAGCTTGTCTAGCAGCTACGAGCAGTACTTC.

The rearrangement links TRBV7-9 to TRBJ2-7; TRBD2 matches at 8 bases. J lost 3 bases, V lost 4 bases, and 11 bases had no gene match. The CDR3 runs to 16 residues. Germline CDR1 reads SEHNR; CDR2 reads FQNEAQ (reference sequence). For the CDR3, the DNA is TGTGCCAGCAGCTCTGAAATGAGCGGGAGAGGCTACGAGCAGTACTTC. Protein: CASSSEMSGRGYEQYF.

The chain is built from TRBV9 and TRBJ2-7; 12 nucleotides match TRBD2. Germline V gene data show CDR1 as SGDLS and CDR2 as YYNGEE. The CDR3 runs 15 residues. The V and J ends lost 3 bases and 1 base, in that order; junction bases with no gene match: 2. The CDR3 coding sequence is TGTGCCAGCAGCGACGGGACTAGCGGGTCCTACGAGCAGTACTTC. Protein sequence: CASSDGTSGSYEQYF.

The chain combines TRBV5-1 with TRBJ2-7; D might be TRBD1 (6 bases). The V end lost 0 bases, the J end lost 1 base, and 8 bases lay between the germline ends. There are 14 residues in the CDR3. Looked up from germline, CDR1 is SGHRS and CDR2 is YFSETQ. CDR3 coding DNA: TGCGCCAGCAGCTTGGTCAGGGGATCCTACGAGCAGTACTTC. Protein: CASSLVRGSYEQYF.

About this clone itself: The CDR3 ends on some other residue instead of the conserved phenylalanine or tryptophan, so this is likely a read error. It is unclear where the CDR3 begins or ends on the DNA, so no DNA is shown, and the CDR3 is as TCRdb lists it. J is TRBJ2-7 and V is TRBV2; TRBD1 reflects the table's D call only, with no check against the DNA. Per germline, CDR1 SNHLY and CDR2 FYNNEI. The CDR3 is 11 amino acids in total, end residues counted. CDR3 region: CASSEGDRSFI.

This rearrangement joins TRBV4-3 to TRBJ2-1; D not resolved. V lost 4 bases and J lost 6, with 16 bases in between. CDR3 size: 15 residues. Germline CDR1 LGHNA, CDR2 YSLEER. The CDR3 protein is CASSPRLTEGNEQFF. CDR3 bases: TGCGCCAGCAGCCCTCGACTCACAGAAGGCAATGAGCAGTTCTTC.

This chain joins TRBV2 and TRBJ1-4; TRBD1 agrees at 10 bases. Germline lookup yields CDR1 SNHLY and CDR2 FYNNEI. The ends lost 11 bases at V and 0 bases at J; junction bases unmatched: 9. This CDR3 contains 16 residues. CDR3 loop: CAGKRGTGATNEKLFF. As DNA, the CDR3 is TGTGCCGGCAAACGCGGGACAGGGGCAACTAATGAAAAACTGTTTTTT.

This clone appeared once. This chain links TRBV2 with TRBJ1-5; D remains ambiguous. Germline CDR1 is SNHLY and CDR2 is FYNNEI. This CDR3 has 14 amino acids. V lost 6 bases and J 0 bases, leaving 9 bases between the germline ends. The CDR3 here is CASRPSYSNQPQHF. CDR3 bases: TGTGCCAGCAGGCCCAGTTATAGCAATCAGCCCCAGCATTTT.

This clone has a single count. V and J are TRBV28 and TRBJ1-1, with D perhaps TRBD1 (5 bases). The CDR3 extends over 16 amino acids. Trimming took 5 bases from V and 3 from J, leaving 19 bases between them. In germline, CDR1 is MDHEN, CDR2 SYDVKM. The CDR3, as DNA: TGTGCCAGCAGTCCGCCTCTTTCTTGGGGGTACACTGAAGCTTTCTTT. Amino acids: CASSPPLSWGYTEAFF. The full variable domain, in which reference TRBV28 and TRBJ1-1 provide the parts outside the CDR3, is DVKVTQSSRYLVKRTGEKVFLECVQDMDHENMFWYRQDPGLGLRLIYFSYDVKMKEKGDIPEGYSVSREKKERFSLILESASTNQTSMYLCASSPPLSWGYTEAFFGQGTRLTVV.

The chain has TRBV27 and TRBJ2-1; D is unclear. The CDR3 totals 13 residues. V lost 8 bases to trimming and J lost 6 bases, with 14 bases between them. Germline V gene sequence: CDR1 MNHEY, CDR2 SMNVEV (reference sequence). CDR3 residues: CASAVWSANEQFF. The CDR3, as DNA: TGTGCCAGCGCAGTCTGGTCAGCCAATGAGCAGTTCTTC.

V is TRBV27 and J is TRBJ2-3, with TRBD2 matching over 7 bases. The CDR3 is 14 residues long. V lost 4 bases to trimming and J lost 0 bases; unmatched junction nucleotides: 1. The V gene's germline CDR1 is MNHEY and CDR2 SMNVEV (reference sequence). CDR3 sequence reads: CASSWTRSTDTQYF. The CDR3 coding sequence is TGTGCCAGCAGTTGGACTAGGAGCACAGATACGCAGTATTTT.

The chain recombines TRBV11-2 with TRBJ2-2; D gene ambiguous. The germline CDR1 and CDR2 sequences are SGHAT and FQNNGV. The length of the CDR3 is 16 residues. V was cut by 1 base and J by 0 bases, with 9 bases left in between. As DNA, the CDR3 is TGTGCCAGCAGCTTAGTTACTACCCCGAACACCGGGGAGCTGTTTTTT. Its translation is CASSLVTTPNTGELFF.

This clone appeared a single time. This CDR3 is CASSSRDSSPTNEKLFF. The CDR3 DNA sequence: TGTGCCAGCAGCTCCCGGGACAGTTCCCCCACTAATGAAAAACTGTTTTTT. J is TRBJ1-4 and V is TRBV7-9, with TRBD1 matching over 7 bases. The CDR3 consists of 17 residues. Germline CDR1 SEHNR, CDR2 FQNEAQ (reference sequence). Losses at the gene ends were 4 bases for V and 2 bases for J; bases not matched to a gene: 10.

The chain combines TRBV27 with TRBJ2-1, with no clear D. V lost 3 bases and J lost 4, with 16 bases in between. This CDR3 has 16 amino acids. The germline V gene has CDR1 MNHEY and CDR2 SMNVEV (reference sequence). The CDR3 here is CASSFSQLSRYNEQFF. Here the CDR3 DNA reads TGTGCCAGCAGTTTCAGCCAACTTTCCCGGTACAATGAGCAGTTCTTC.

This clone was recorded once. The chain is built from TRBV25-1 and TRBJ2-7, with 8 bases lining up with TRBD1. J lost 0 bases, V lost 7 bases, and 11 bases had no gene match. Looked up from germline, CDR1 is MGHDK and CDR2 is SYGVNS. CDR3 length: 16 amino acids. The CDR3 DNA reads as TGTGCCAGCATAGGTTCTTTGGGGACAGGCTCCTACGAGCAGTACTTC. Residues: CASIGSLGTGSYEQYF.

The count of this clone is one. The J gene is TRBJ2-1, the V gene TRBV6-4, with 7 bases aligning to TRBD2. The CDR3 is 17 residues long. J gave up 5 bases and V 2 bases, and 12 bases lay outside the gene matches. CDR1 and CDR2 from the germline V gene are MRHNA and SNTAGT. CDR3 nucleotide sequence: TGTGCCAGCAGTGACAAGGGATGGGCTAGCGGTAACAATGAGCAGTTCTTC. Encoded protein: CASSDKGWASGNNEQFF.

This chain joins TRBV29-1 and TRBJ2-5; 7 bases agree with TRBD1. V trimming: 5 bases; J trimming: 5 bases; junction bases outside the gene matches: 5. The CDR3 is made up of 12 amino acids. Germline lookup yields CDR1 SQVTM and CDR2 ANQGSEA. This CDR3 reads CSVNRGEETQYF. CDR3 sequence (DNA): TGCAGCGTTAACAGGGGAGAGGAGACCCAGTACTTC. The full variable domain, completed using reference TRBV29-1 and TRBJ2-5, is SAVISQKPSRDICQRGTSLTIQCQVDSQVTMMFWYRQQPGQSLTLIATANQGSEATYESGFVIDKFPISRPNLTFSTLTVSNMSPEDSSIYLCSVNRGEETQYFGPGTRLLVL.

The chain links TRBV9 to TRBJ2-7, with D perhaps matching TRBD1 (7 bases). Per germline, CDR1 SGDLS and CDR2 YYNGEE. The CDR3 is 14 amino acids. Trimming removed 4 bases from V and 0 bases from J, with 11 bases in between. CDR3 in DNA: TGTGCCAGCAGCCCAGGGGGGCTCTCCTACGAGCAGTACTTC. The encoded protein is CASSPGGLSYEQYF.

This clone was seen just once. The chain couples TRBV11-1 to TRBJ2-7; the match to TRBD2 covers 10 bases. Germline values: CDR1 SGHAT, CDR2 FQDESV (reference sequence). V shed 3 bases and J 4 bases; nucleotides not matched to a gene: 3. This CDR3 has 14 amino acids. The CDR3, as DNA: TGTGCCAGCAGCTTCAGCGGGAGGGCGTACGAGCAGTACTTC. Its translation: CASSFSGRAYEQYF.

This clone was seen only once. The chain employs TRBV2 and TRBJ2-7; 8 nucleotides agree with TRBD2. In germline, CDR1 is SNHLY, CDR2 FYNNEI. CDR3 length: 13 amino acids. V was pared by 8 bases and J by 5 bases, with 8 bases of the junction left unmatched. The CDR3 sequence is CASRGGRLDEQYF. In nucleotides, the CDR3 is TGTGCCAGCCGTGGCGGGAGGTTGGACGAGCAGTACTTC.

The V call is TRBV7-3, the J call TRBJ2-2; 11 nucleotides line up with TRBD2. CDR1 is SGHTA, CDR2 FQGTGA, per germline. Germline trimming cut 5 bases from V and 5 bases from J; bases unmatched to any gene: 4. CDR3 size: 15 residues. CDR3 bases: TGTGCCAGCAGCCGACTAGCGGGAAGTACCGGGGAGCTGTTTTTT. It specifies CASSRLAGSTGELFF. The full variable domain, rest sourced from reference TRBV7-3 and TRBJ2-2, is GAGVSQTPSNKVTEKGKYVELRCDPISGHTALYWYRQSLGQGPEFLIYFQGTGAADDSGLPNDRFFAVRPEGSVSTLKIQRTERGDSAVYLCASSRLAGSTGELFFGEGSRLTVL.